Listed below are T cell receptor beta chains from one sample, sequenced in a study of shared clonotypes between healthy human individuals. The method was immunoSEQ multiplex PCR; TCRdb's version includes in-frame clones alone and lacks a portion of them. Of about 710,000 clones in the sample, more than 70% are singletons; the top ten hold around 2%. The sequenced sample consisted of memory CD4+ T cells sorted from blood. These TCRs come from a woman aged 25 to 39 in good health. The CDR3 runs from the conserved cysteine through the conserved F or W. The D gene is left open where the match is weak. Where a row states a size, it is once, few, many or the class of an expanded clone; other rows omit it.

j_call	clone_size	d_call	v_call	cdr3_aa	cdr3_nt
TRBJ2-3	-	-	TRBV28	CASSSGGSRTDTQYF	TGTGCCAGCAGTTCTGGAGGGAGTAGGACAGATACGCAGTATTTT
TRBJ1-5	-	-	TRBV30	CAWSVSADPQHF	TGTGCCTGGAGTGTTTCAGCAGATCCCCAGCATTTT
TRBJ2-4	few	-	TRBV19	CASSTPQGRDIQYF	TGTGCCAGTAGTACCCCTCAGGGTAGAGACATTCAGTACTTC
TRBJ2-7	once	-	TRBV28	CASSLSETVEQYF	TGTGCCAGCAGTTTATCCGAGACAGTTGAGCAGTACTTC
TRBJ2-7	few	-	TRBV2	CASSESGAYEQYF	TGTGCCAGCAGTGAATCCGGGGCCTACGAGCAGTACTTC
TRBJ2-1	few	TRBD2	TRBV5-1	CASSLSSGVYNEQFF	TGCGCCAGCAGCTTATCTAGCGGTGTCTACAATGAGCAGTTCTTC
TRBJ2-1	-	TRBD1	TRBV5-4	CASSLQGKDEQFF	TGTGCCAGCAGCTTACAGGGGAAGGATGAGCAGTTCTTC
TRBJ2-7	-	TRBD1	TRBV6-6	CASSYDRGGQGEQYF	TGTGCCAGCAGTTACGACCGTGGGGGACAGGGGGAGCAGTACTTC
TRBJ1-3	-	-	TRBV7-6	CASSLVGYSGNTIYF	TGTGCCAGCAGCTTAGTAGGGTACTCTGGAAACACCATATATTTT
TRBJ2-7	-	TRBD2	TRBV15	CATSRGTSGAYEQYF	TGTGCCACCAGCAGAGGGACTAGCGGAGCCTACGAGCAGTACTTC
TRBJ2-5	-	-	TRBV7-9	CASSLLLQEETQYF	TGTGCCAGCAGCTTATTGTTACAAGAAGAGACCCAGTACTTC
TRBJ2-4	few	-	TRBV4-1	CASSQSIKSQNIQYF	TGCGCCAGCAGCCAATCCATAAAGTCCCAAAACATTCAGTACTTC
TRBJ2-3	-	TRBD2	TRBV28	CASSYPKTSEVADTQYF	TGTGCCAGCAGTTATCCGAAGACTAGCGAGGTGGCAGATACGCAGTATTTT
TRBJ2-2	-	TRBD1	TRBV2	CASRGQGARNGELFF	TGTGCCAGCAGGGGACAGGGGGCGCGCAACGGGGAGCTGTTTTTT
TRBJ2-1	-	-	TRBV28	CASRDTVYNEQFF	TGTGCCAGCAGAGATACAGTCTACAATGAGCAGTTCTTC
TRBJ2-4	-	TRBD2	TRBV19	CASRPQRDGNIQYF	TGTGCCAGTAGACCACAGCGGGATGGAAACATTCAGTACTTC
TRBJ2-1	-	TRBD2	TRBV30	CAWSGLAVYNEQFF	TGTGCCTGGAGCGGACTAGCGGTGTACAATGAGCAGTTCTTC
TRBJ2-1	-	-	TRBV5-4	CASKGSGYFSYNEQFF	TGTGCCAGTAAGGGTAGCGGATATTTCTCCTACAATGAGCAGTTCTTC
TRBJ1-1	-	TRBD1	TRBV5-5	CASSVGPGQRGTEAFF	TGTGCCAGCAGCGTAGGGCCGGGACAGAGGGGCACTGAAGCTTTCTTT
TRBJ2-1	-	-	TRBV2	CASSELDAEQFF	TGTGCCAGCAGTGAACTGGATGCTGAGCAGTTCTTC
TRBJ2-6	once	-	TRBV5-1	CASSFGSGANVLTF	TGCGCCAGCAGCTTTGGGTCTGGGGCCAACGTCCTGACTTTC
TRBJ2-1	few	-	TRBV25-1	CASSLRPNYNEQFF	TGTGCCAGCAGTCTCCGACCGAACTACAATGAGCAGTTCTTC
TRBJ1-1	-	-	TRBV5-8	CATRRPGVTEAFF	TGTGCCACCCGGAGGCCAGGGGTTACTGAAGCTTTCTTT
TRBJ2-7	few	-	TRBV7-9	CASSLSSLTYEQYF	TGTGCCAGCAGCTTAAGCAGCCTGACCTACGAGCAGTACTTC
TRBJ2-1	-	TRBD2	TRBV6-4	CASSPGLEVGEQFF	TGTGCCAGTTCCCCGGGACTAGAAGTGGGTGAGCAGTTCTTC
TRBJ2-2	few	-	TRBV11-3	CASSLGASRTGELFF	TGTGCCAGCAGCTTAGGTGCCTCTAGAACCGGGGAGCTGTTTTTT
TRBJ2-4	-	-	TRBV30	CAWRVATGAKNIQYF	TGTGCCTGGAGGGTCGCCACCGGGGCCAAAAACATTCAGTACTTC
TRBJ2-7	-	-	TRBV7-9	CASSLGPGREQYF	TGTGCCAGCAGCTTAGGTCCGGGACGCGAGCAGTACTTC
TRBJ2-5	-	-	TRBV5-6	CASSQGNKAETQYF	TGTGCCAGCAGCCAGGGGAACAAGGCGGAGACCCAGTACTTC
TRBJ2-5	-	TRBD2	TRBV7-7	CASSPLLAGKTQYF	TGTGCCAGCAGCCCGCTCCTAGCGGGGAAGACCCAGTACTTC
TRBJ2-3	-	TRBD2	TRBV7-2	CASSSGTSGFTDTQYF	TGTGCCAGCAGCTCTGGGACTAGCGGGTTCACAGATACGCAGTATTTT
TRBJ2-1	-	-	TRBV5-4	CASSSRTGTRDYNEQFF	TGTGCCAGCAGCTCCCGAACCGGGACTCGAGACTACAATGAGCAGTTCTTC
TRBJ2-7	few	-	TRBV28	CASRREVRSYEQYF	TGTGCCAGCAGGAGGGAGGTACGTTCCTACGAGCAGTACTTC
TRBJ2-1	-	-	TRBV6-5	CASRPTGSGEQFF	TGTGCCAGCAGACCGACAGGCTCAGGGGAGCAGTTCTTC
TRBJ1-1	-	TRBD1	TRBV5-1	CASSVTGGTEAFF	TGCGCCAGCAGCGTGACAGGGGGGACTGAAGCTTTCTTT
TRBJ1-1	-	-	TRBV4-1	CASSRGTAGDTEAFF	TGCGCCAGCAGCCGAGGGACTGCTGGCGACACTGAAGCTTTCTTT
TRBJ1-2	few	TRBD1	TRBV27	CASSSGQGRYGYTF	TGTGCCAGCAGTTCGGGACAGGGGCGGTATGGCTACACCTTC
TRBJ2-7	once	TRBD2	TRBV5-1	CASSSSGSYEQYF	TGCGCCAGCAGCTCTAGCGGGTCCTACGAGCAGTACTTC
TRBJ2-1	once	-	TRBV2	CASMGGGRVSYNEQFF	TGTGCCAGCATGGGGGGCGGGAGAGTTTCTTACAATGAGCAGTTCTTC
TRBJ1-4	-	TRBD1	TRBV5-1	CASSFSTGEEKLFF	TGCGCCAGCAGCTTCTCGACAGGGGAAGAAAAACTGTTTTTT
TRBJ1-2	-	-	TRBV6-1	CASSRDLGYGYTF	TGTGCCAGCAGTAGGGACCTGGGATATGGCTACACCTTC